This entry concerns a single TCR beta chain. Its antigen remains unknown. Total RNA, at least 6 micrograms per sample, came from PBMCs. This entry is derived from a study of blood T cells in healthy people across ages. The use of a sample-barcoded 5' primer and a J-beta primer mix characterized a second PCR of about 7 to 12 cycles. TCRdb ran MiXCR on the 5' RACE reads and lists one entry per CDR3 protein. The sample has about a million distinct CDR3 sequences; just over 50% are singletons. Whole-study findings and limits: Strong correlation was found linking TCR beta diversity to naive T cell percentage.

This receptor was obtained from a woman aged 55-70 years in good health. Material: blood.

The CDR3 DNA is TGTGCCAGCAGCAAAACTAGCGGGAGGTCCCGCTCCTACAATGAGCAGTTCTTC. It is translated as CASSKTSGRSRSYNEQFF. This sequence joins TRBV9 and TRBJ2-1, with 12 bases matching TRBD2. The CDR3 length is 18 residues. V was clipped by 4 bases and J by 0 bases; unmatched bases: 8. Germline V gene lookup returns CDR1 SGDLS and CDR2 YYNGEE.